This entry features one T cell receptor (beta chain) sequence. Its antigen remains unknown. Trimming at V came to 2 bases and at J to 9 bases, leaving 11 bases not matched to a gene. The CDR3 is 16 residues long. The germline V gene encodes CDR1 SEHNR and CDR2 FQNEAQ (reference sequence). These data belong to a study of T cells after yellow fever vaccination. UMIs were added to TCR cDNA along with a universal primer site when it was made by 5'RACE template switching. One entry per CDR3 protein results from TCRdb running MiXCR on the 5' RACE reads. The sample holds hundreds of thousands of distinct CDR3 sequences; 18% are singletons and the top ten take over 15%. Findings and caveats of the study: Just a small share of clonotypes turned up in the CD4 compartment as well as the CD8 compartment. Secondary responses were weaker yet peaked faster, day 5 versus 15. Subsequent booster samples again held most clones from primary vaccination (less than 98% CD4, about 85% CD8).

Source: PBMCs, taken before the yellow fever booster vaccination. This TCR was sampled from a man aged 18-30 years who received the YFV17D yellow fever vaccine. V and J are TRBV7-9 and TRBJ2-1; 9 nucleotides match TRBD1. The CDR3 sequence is CASSLYGTGTSSEQFF. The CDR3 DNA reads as TGTGCCAGCAGCTTATACGGGACAGGGACTTCGAGTGAGCAGTTCTTC. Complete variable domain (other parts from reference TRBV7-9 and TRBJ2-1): DTGVSQNPRHKITKRGQNVTFRCDPISEHNRLYWYRQTLGQGPEFLTYFQNEAQLEKSRLLSDRFSAERPKGSFSTLEIQRTEQGDSAMYLCASSLYGTGTSSEQFFGPGTRLTVL.